This TCR beta chain was retrieved from a study of control samples from healthy donors and cancer patients. CDR3 length: 14 amino acids. The V gene's germline CDR1 is SGHTA and CDR2 FQGNSA. Trimming left V 1 base short and J 5 bases short, with 11 bases between. This clone has a single count. Sequenced by immunoSEQ multiplex PCR; TCRdb stores in-frame clones only, minus some. The sample includes fewer than 250,000 clones, around 90% seen only once; the top ten take 1.5% to 2%. The clonotype originates from a man aged 25-45 years in good health. The rearrangement joins TRBV7-2 to TRBJ2-5; no firm D call. Sequencing was carried out using blood. CDR3 sequence reads: CASSLGQRPETQYF. The CDR3 DNA reads as TGTGCCAGCAGCTTAGGGCAGCGACCGGAGACCCAGTACTTC.